The 23 T cell receptor beta chains reported below all come from one sample, sequenced in a study of T-cell memory formation after mild COVID-19. TCRdb independently ran MiXCR on the 5' RACE reads; one entry per CDR3 protein. The repertoire consists of around 200,000 distinct CDR3 sequences, with around 9.1% occurring once and the leading ten covering 3% to 4.5%. The sequencing sample was made of PBMCs or a T cell subset sorted from them (not recorded which). The receptors come from a man younger than 35 who had mild COVID-19 (a few samples of this study predate the infection). Cell type and time point are not known.

This clonotype was observed once. The CDR3 loop is CASRIDPYEQYF. For the CDR3, the DNA is TGTGCCAGCAGAATAGACCCGTACGAGCAGTACTTC. The chain couples TRBV2 to TRBJ2-7; D unresolved. V lost 6 bases and J 4 bases, leaving 10 bases between the germline ends. CDR3 length: 12 residues. Germline V gene sequence: CDR1 SNHLY, CDR2 FYNNEI.

The chain uses TRBV7-2 and TRBJ2-5; D is tentatively TRBD1 or TRBD2 (6 bases each). This CDR3 spans 15 amino acids. CDR1 and CDR2 (germline): SGHTA, FQGNSA. The V gene lost 5 bases and the J gene lost 4 bases, with 17 bases spanning the gap. CDR3 amino acids: CASSRSFRGGETQYF. CDR3 DNA: TGTGCCAGCAGCCGGTCGTTCAGGGGAGGAGAGACCCAGTACTTC.

The V gene is TRBV29-1, the J gene TRBJ1-5, with a weak D call TRBD1 (5 bases). Trimming cost V 7 bases and J 5 bases, with 12 bases left between them. The CDR3 is 12 amino acids. Germline V CDR1 and CDR2: SQVTM, ANQGSEA. CDR3 bases: TGCAGCGCTGGGGGAGGGGATCAGCCCCAGCATTTT. It codes for CSAGGGDQPQHF.

The rearrangement uses TRBV24-1 and TRBJ2-1; 12 bases are shared with TRBD2. The CDR3 spans 16 residues. Germline V CDR1 and CDR2: KGHDR, SFDVKD. Unmatched junction bases numbered 5, after V lost 4 bases and J lost 5 bases. The CDR3 bases are TGTGCCACCAGTGACCCGGGGACTAGCGGGCACAATGAGCAGTTCTTC. Translation gives CATSDPGTSGHNEQFF.

This clonotype was counted many times. The V call is TRBV18, the J call TRBJ2-5, with a tentative D call TRBD2 (5 bases). The CDR3 has 15 amino acids. The germline V gene has CDR1 KGHSH and CDR2 LQKENI. Trimming pared 0 bases from V and 2 bases from J, leaving 10 bases between. CDR3 loop: CASSPPGGYQETQYF. The CDR3 DNA reads TGTGCCAGCTCACCACCAGGCGGGTATCAAGAGACCCAGTACTTC.

In its sample, this clonotype was seen many times. The genes are TRBV24-1 and TRBJ2-3; TRBD2 might be the D (6 bases). Trimming removed 3 bases at V and 0 bases at J, with 12 bases between. Germline V CDR1 and CDR2: KGHDR, SFDVKD. The CDR3 spans 16 residues. The CDR3 region has the DNA TGTGCCACCAGTGATCCGAACGCGGGGAGCACAGATACGCAGTATTTT. It is translated as CATSDPNAGSTDTQYF.

This clonotype occurred a few times. The genes are TRBV7-9 and TRBJ2-7; TRBD1 agrees at 10 bases. The CDR3 contains 15 residues. V gave up 0 bases and J gave up 4 bases; unmatched junction bases: 3. Germline values: CDR1 SEHNR, CDR2 FQNEAQ (reference sequence). CDR3 loop: CASSLASGQGYEQYV. CDR3 nucleotides: TGTGCCAGCAGCTTAGCATCGGGACAGGGGTACGAGCAGTACGTC.

This clonotype has at least ten counts. This chain links TRBV4-3 with TRBJ2-3; TRBD2 matches at 9 bases. J gave up 2 bases and V 5 bases, and 5 bases lay outside the gene matches. The CDR3 covers 15 residues. Germline V gene data show CDR1 as LGHNA and CDR2 as YSLEER. DNA of the CDR3: TGCGCCAGCAGCTTAGCGGGGGACTACACAGATACGCAGTATTTT. It codes for CASSLAGDYTDTQYF.

The table lists this clonotype with many counts. The gene calls are TRBV3-1 and TRBJ1-1, with D possibly matching TRBD1 (6 bases). The CDR3 spans 14 residues. The V gene lost 5 bases and the J gene lost 5 bases, with 15 bases spanning the gap. The germline V gene encodes CDR1 LGHDT and CDR2 YNNKEL (reference sequence). CDR3 in DNA: TGTGCCAGCAGCGAAACAGGGCGTGAGACTGAAGCTTTCTTT. Amino acids: CASSETGRETEAFF.

This clonotype showed up just a few times. J is TRBJ2-7 and V is TRBV3-2; no DNA check was done on the table's D call, TRBD2. TRBV3-2 represents a pseudogene. CDR3 length: 16 residues. This CDR3 reads CASSQDAGSGLSEQYV. The DNA for the CDR3 is TGTGCCAGCAGCCAAGATGCGGGTAGCGGACTCTCCGAGCAGTACGTC.

The rearrangement uses TRBV28 and TRBJ1-2; D not certain. Germline CDR1 MDHEN, CDR2 SYDVKM. The CDR3 runs to 13 residues. Trimming stripped 2 bases from V and 6 bases from J, with 10 bases between. The CDR3 coding sequence is TGTGCCAGCAGTTTAGGGTGGCAGGATGGCTACACCTTC. It encodes CASSLGWQDGYTF.

The rearrangement uses TRBV7-9 and TRBJ2-1; 9 nucleotides line up with TRBD2. There are 15 residues in the CDR3. The V segment lost 6 bases and the J segment 5 bases; nucleotides outside the gene matches: 8. The germline V gene encodes CDR1 SEHNR and CDR2 FQNEAQ (reference sequence). The CDR3 here is CASRRPGLANNEQFF. Here the CDR3 DNA reads TGTGCCAGCAGGCGACCGGGACTAGCAAACAATGAGCAGTTCTTC.

The chain has TRBV5-1 and TRBJ1-1; 9 bases align to TRBD1. The CDR3 covers 15 residues. Trimming took 3 bases from V and 6 from J; bases not matched to a gene: 9. Germline-derived CDR1 and CDR2 are SGHRS and YFSETQ. The CDR3 loop is CASSSSPDRGAEAFF. CDR3 DNA sequence: TGCGCCAGCAGCTCTTCCCCGGACAGGGGCGCTGAAGCTTTCTTT. The full variable domain, rest sourced from reference TRBV5-1 and TRBJ1-1, is KAGVTQTPRYLIKTRGQQVTLSCSPISGHRSVSWYQQTPGQGLQFLFEYFSETQRNKGNFPGRFSGRQFSNSRSEMNVSTLELGDSALYLCASSSSPDRGAEAFFGQGTRLTVV.

This clonotype occurred many times. The rearrangement joins TRBV12-3 or TRBV12-4 to TRBJ1-4; TRBD1 might be the D (5 bases). Trimming left V 8 bases short and J 4 bases short, with 14 bases between. CDR3 length: 14 residues. The CDR3 protein is CASRRQYLNEKLFF. The DNA of the CDR3 is TGTGCCAGCCGCCGACAGTATCTTAATGAAAAACTGTTTTTT.

The chain recombines TRBV7-2 with TRBJ2-2; TRBD2 agrees at 10 bases. CDR1 is SGHTA and CDR2 is FQGNSA in the germline V gene. V trimming: 5 bases; J trimming: 4 bases; junction bases outside the gene matches: 7. The CDR3 totals 16 residues. The DNA for the CDR3 is TGTGCCAGCAGCCTCAGCGGGGGGGCCTCCACCGGGGAGCTGTTTTTT. Translation: CASSLSGGASTGELFF. The entire variable domain, with the rest obtained from reference TRBV7-2 and TRBJ2-2, is as follows: GAGVSQSPSNKVTEKGKDVELRCDPISGHTALYWYRQSLGQGLEFLIYFQGNSAPDKSGLPSDRFSAERTGGSVSTLTIQRTQQEDSAVYLCASSLSGGASTGELFFGEGSRLTVL.

The chain uses TRBV20-1 and TRBJ2-2, with D uncertain. V was cut by 3 bases and J by 2 bases, with 13 bases left in between. This CDR3 contains 15 residues. Germline-derived CDR1 and CDR2 are DFQATT and SNEGSKA (reference sequence). CDR3 DNA sequence: TGCAGTGCTAGCTGGGGAACACTTAACACCGGGGAGCTGTTTTTT. Translated: CSASWGTLNTGELFF.

This chain joins TRBV10-3 and TRBJ2-7; no clear D. With 3 bases removed from V and 0 bases from J, the gap between germline ends came to 6 bases. Germline lookup yields CDR1 ENHRY and CDR2 SYGVKD. This CDR3 spans 13 amino acids. The CDR3 spells CAISDSTSYEQYV. The CDR3 nucleotides are TGTGCCATCAGTGATTCCACCTCCTACGAGCAGTACGTC.

This clonotype occurred many times. The chain uses TRBV29-1 and TRBJ1-6, with D unresolved. The CDR3 is 12 amino acids. CDR1 and CDR2 from the germline V gene are SQVTM and ANQGSEA. Trimming removed 4 bases from V and 10 bases from J, with 11 bases in between. The CDR3 region is CSVGEGHSPLHF. The CDR3 region has the DNA TGCAGCGTTGGGGAAGGGCACTCACCCCTCCACTTT. Drawing the rest from reference TRBV29-1 and TRBJ1-6, the complete variable domain is SAVISQKPSRDICQRGTSLTIQCQVDSQVTMMFWYRQQPGQSLTLIATANQGSEATYESGFVIDKFPISRPNLTFSTLTVSNMSPEDSSIYLCSVGEGHSPLHFGNGTRLTVT.

This clonotype turned up a few times. The chain has TRBV7-2 and TRBJ1-2, with a tentative D call TRBD1 (6 bases). The V and J ends lost 1 base and 4 bases respectively, with 10 bases between them. This CDR3 region has 14 residues. Germline assignment: CDR1 SGHTA and CDR2 FQGNSA. Here the CDR3 DNA reads TGTGCCAGCAGCTTAGGAAGGGACATCTATGGCTACACCTTC. Protein sequence: CASSLGRDIYGYTF.

The rearrangement uses TRBV12-3 or TRBV12-4 and TRBJ2-7; the match to TRBD1 covers 8 bases. This CDR3 has 12 amino acids. Germline trimming cut 4 bases from V and 4 bases from J; bases unmatched to any gene: 0. In DNA, the CDR3 is TGTGCCAGCAGTTACAGGGGGTACGAGCAGTACGTC. Amino acid sequence: CASSYRGYEQYV.

The sample holds a few counts of this clonotype. This sequence joins TRBV11-2 and TRBJ2-3; TRBD2 matches 7 bases. The V segment lost 1 base and the J segment 0 bases; nucleotides outside the gene matches: 1. The CDR3 runs to 15 residues. The V gene's germline CDR1 is SGHAT and CDR2 FQNNGV. Here the CDR3 DNA reads TGTGCCAGCAGCTTAGGCGGGGGTAGCACAGATACGCAGTATTTT. As protein: CASSLGGGSTDTQYF.

V is TRBV24-1 and J is TRBJ1-5, with D maybe TRBD1 (5 bases). This CDR3 has 14 amino acids. V lost 4 bases and J 3 bases, leaving 9 bases between the germline ends. Germline CDR1 and CDR2: KGHDR and SFDVKD. This chain's CDR3 is CATSEGVLNQPQHF. CDR3 DNA: TGTGCCACCAGTGAAGGGGTTCTCAATCAGCCCCAGCATTTT.

The J gene is TRBJ2-3, the V gene TRBV7-2; D ambiguous. Germline CDR1 and CDR2: SGHTA and FQGNSA. The CDR3 has 11 residues. V was cut by 3 bases and J by 8 bases, with 6 bases left in between. The CDR3 DNA follows: TGTGCCAGCAGCTTGTGGAGTACGCAGTATTTT. It encodes CASSLWSTQYF.